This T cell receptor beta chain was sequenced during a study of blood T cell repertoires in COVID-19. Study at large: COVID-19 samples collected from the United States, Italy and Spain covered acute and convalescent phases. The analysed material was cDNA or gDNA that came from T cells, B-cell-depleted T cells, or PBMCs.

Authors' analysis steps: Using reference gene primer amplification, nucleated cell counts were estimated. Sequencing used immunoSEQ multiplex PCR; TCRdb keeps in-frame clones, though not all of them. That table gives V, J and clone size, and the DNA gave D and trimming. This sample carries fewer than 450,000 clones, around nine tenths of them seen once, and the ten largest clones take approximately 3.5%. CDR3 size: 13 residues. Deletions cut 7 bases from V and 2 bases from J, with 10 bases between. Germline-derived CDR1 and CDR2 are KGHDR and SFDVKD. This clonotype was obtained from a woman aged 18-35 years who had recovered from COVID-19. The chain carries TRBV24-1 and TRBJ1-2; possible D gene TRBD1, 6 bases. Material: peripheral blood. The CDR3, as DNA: TGTGCCACCAGCGACAGGTCCAACTATGGCTACACCTTC. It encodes CATSDRSNYGYTF.